The rows below give T cell receptor beta chains drawn from one sample of a study of graft-versus-host responses after intestinal transplantation. These receptors lack a known antigen. Sequenced by immunoSEQ multiplex PCR; TCRdb stores in-frame clones only, minus some. Found here are approximately 120,000 clones, 90% to 95% of them singletons; the top ten hold roughly 0.16%. The source was unstimulated CD4+ T cells sorted from spleen or lymph node cells, collected before intestinal transplant. These TCRs come from a human donor who received an intestinal transplant. Both conserved end residues are part of each CDR3. D genes are given only for firm matches. Expanded clones get a size class; other rows say once, few or many, or leave the size out.

J gene: TRBJ1-5; V gene: TRBV19; clone size: .; D gene: TRBD1; CDR3 DNA: TGTGCCAGTAGCCCCGGGACAGGGGTTCAGCCCCAGCATTTT; CDR3 protein: CASSPGTGVQPQHF
J gene: TRBJ1-2; V gene: TRBV5-1; clone size: .; D gene: .; CDR3 DNA: TGCGCCAGCACACCCTTCCGGCAACTTAACTATGGCTACACCTTC; CDR3 protein: CASTPFRQLNYGYTF
J gene: TRBJ1-2; V gene: TRBV2; clone size: .; D gene: .; CDR3 DNA: TGTGCCAGCAGTGCCGGGGGGATGATCTTTAGCTACACCTTC; CDR3 protein: CASSAGGMIFSYTF
J gene: TRBJ1-4; V gene: TRBV9; clone size: .; D gene: .; CDR3 DNA: TGTGCCAGCAGCGTAGGGGGTCTAACTAATGAAAAACTGTTTTTT; CDR3 protein: CASSVGGLTNEKLFF
J gene: TRBJ2-3; V gene: TRBV9; clone size: .; D gene: TRBD1; CDR3 DNA: TGTGCCAGCTCACAGGGGGCTGACGGCACAGATACGCAGTATTTT; CDR3 protein: CASSQGADGTDTQYF
J gene: TRBJ2-3; V gene: TRBV10-3; clone size: once; D gene: .; CDR3 DNA: TGTGCCATCACGGGCGGGACTCCGTTTACGCAGTATTTT; CDR3 protein: CAITGGTPFTQYF
J gene: TRBJ2-2; V gene: TRBV5-1; clone size: .; D gene: TRBD2; CDR3 DNA: TGCGCCAGCAGCTTTGGCGGGGGGTCGGACACCGGGGAGCTGTTTTTT; CDR3 protein: CASSFGGGSDTGELFF
J gene: TRBJ2-3; V gene: TRBV10-3; clone size: .; D gene: .; CDR3 DNA: TGTGCCATCAGTGAGAGGGGGGGACCCACAGATACGCAGTATTTT; CDR3 protein: CAISERGGPTDTQYF
J gene: TRBJ2-7; V gene: TRBV19; clone size: .; D gene: .; CDR3 DNA: TGTGCCAGTAGCAACTATCGGGATACCTACGAGCAGTACTTC; CDR3 protein: CASSNYRDTYEQYF
J gene: TRBJ1-2; V gene: TRBV19; clone size: few; D gene: TRBD1; CDR3 DNA: TGTGCCAGTAGCCGGACAGGGTATGGCTACACCTTC; CDR3 protein: CASSRTGYGYTF
J gene: TRBJ2-1; V gene: TRBV14; clone size: .; D gene: TRBD2; CDR3 DNA: TGTGCCAGTCAGGCAGCGGGGGGCTGGTATGAGCAGTTCTTC; CDR3 protein: CASQAAGGWYEQFF
J gene: TRBJ2-3; V gene: TRBV7-9; clone size: .; D gene: .; CDR3 DNA: TGTGCCAGCAGCTTAGCGGCAGATACGCAGTATTTT; CDR3 protein: CASSLAADTQYF
J gene: TRBJ2-1; V gene: TRBV5-1; clone size: .; D gene: TRBD1; CDR3 DNA: TGCGCCAGCAGCTTCCGGGACAGGGCGGGCCGGGGTGAGCAGTTCTTC; CDR3 protein: CASSFRDRAGRGEQFF
J gene: TRBJ2-4; V gene: TRBV19; clone size: .; D gene: .; CDR3 DNA: TGTGCCAGTAGTATAGGAGGGCAGGGTTACATTCAGTACTTC; CDR3 protein: CASSIGGQGYIQYF
J gene: TRBJ1-2; V gene: TRBV10-2; clone size: .; D gene: .; CDR3 DNA: TGCGCCAGCAGTGATAGGACGGGAAACTATGGCTACACCTTC; CDR3 protein: CASSDRTGNYGYTF
J gene: TRBJ1-2; V gene: TRBV5-1; clone size: once; D gene: .; CDR3 DNA: TGCGCCAGCAGCTTGGAAGGGGATGGCTACACCTTC; CDR3 protein: CASSLEGDGYTF